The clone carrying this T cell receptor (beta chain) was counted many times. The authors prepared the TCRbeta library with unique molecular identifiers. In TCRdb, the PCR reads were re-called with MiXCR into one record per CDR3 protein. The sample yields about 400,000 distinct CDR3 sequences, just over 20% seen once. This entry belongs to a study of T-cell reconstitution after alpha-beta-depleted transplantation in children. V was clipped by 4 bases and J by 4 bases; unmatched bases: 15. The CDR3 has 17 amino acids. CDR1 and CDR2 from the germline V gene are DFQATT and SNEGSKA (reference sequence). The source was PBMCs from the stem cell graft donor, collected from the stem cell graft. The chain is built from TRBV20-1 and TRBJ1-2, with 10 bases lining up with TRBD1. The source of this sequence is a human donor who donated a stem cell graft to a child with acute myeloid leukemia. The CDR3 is CSATPNPGTGDIYGYTF. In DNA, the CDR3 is TGCAGTGCTACGCCAAACCCCGGGACAGGGGATATCTATGGCTACACCTTC.